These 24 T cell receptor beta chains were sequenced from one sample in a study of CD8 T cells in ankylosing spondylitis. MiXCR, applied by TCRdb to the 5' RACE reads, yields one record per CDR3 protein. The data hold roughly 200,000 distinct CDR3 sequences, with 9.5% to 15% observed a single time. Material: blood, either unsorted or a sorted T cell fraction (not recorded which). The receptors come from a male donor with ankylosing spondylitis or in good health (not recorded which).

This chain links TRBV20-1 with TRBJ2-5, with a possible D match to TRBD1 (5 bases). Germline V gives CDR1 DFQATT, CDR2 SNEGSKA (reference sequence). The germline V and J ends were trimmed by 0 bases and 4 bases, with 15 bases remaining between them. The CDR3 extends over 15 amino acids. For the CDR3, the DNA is TGCAGTGCTAGAGATAGTTCAGGGATCCCAGAGACCCAGTACTTC. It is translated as CSARDSSGIPETQYF.

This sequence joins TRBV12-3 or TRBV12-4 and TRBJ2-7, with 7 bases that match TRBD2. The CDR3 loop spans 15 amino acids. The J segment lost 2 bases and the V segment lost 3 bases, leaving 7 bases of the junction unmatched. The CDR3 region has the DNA TGTGCCAGCAGTTTGGTCCCGGGAGGACCCTACGAGCAGTACTTC. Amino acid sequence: CASSLVPGGPYEQYF.

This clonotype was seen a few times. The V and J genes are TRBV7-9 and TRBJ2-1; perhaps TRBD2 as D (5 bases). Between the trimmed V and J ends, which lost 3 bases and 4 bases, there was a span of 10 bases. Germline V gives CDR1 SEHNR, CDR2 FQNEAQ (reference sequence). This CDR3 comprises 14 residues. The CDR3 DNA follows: TGTGCCAGCAGCTTCCCGGACTTGTACAATGAGCAGTTCTTC. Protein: CASSFPDLYNEQFF.

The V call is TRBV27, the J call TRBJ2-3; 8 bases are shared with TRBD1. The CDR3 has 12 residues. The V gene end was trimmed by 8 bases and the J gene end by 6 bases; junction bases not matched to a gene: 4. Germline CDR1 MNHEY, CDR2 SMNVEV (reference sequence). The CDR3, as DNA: TGTGCCAGCGCAGGGGGCGAGGATACGCAGTATTTT. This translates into CASAGGEDTQYF.

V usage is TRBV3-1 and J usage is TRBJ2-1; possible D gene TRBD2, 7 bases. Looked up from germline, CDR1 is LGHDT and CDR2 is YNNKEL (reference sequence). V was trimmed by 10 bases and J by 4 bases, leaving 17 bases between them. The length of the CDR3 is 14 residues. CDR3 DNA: TGTGCCACTAGGGGGGACTACGGTTACAATGAGCAGTTCTTC. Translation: CATRGDYGYNEQFF.

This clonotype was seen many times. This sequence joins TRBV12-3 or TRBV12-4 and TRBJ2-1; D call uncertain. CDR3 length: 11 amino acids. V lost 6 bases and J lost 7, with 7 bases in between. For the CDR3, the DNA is TGTGCCAGCAGACTGGGGAATGAGCAGTTCTTC. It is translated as CASRLGNEQFF.

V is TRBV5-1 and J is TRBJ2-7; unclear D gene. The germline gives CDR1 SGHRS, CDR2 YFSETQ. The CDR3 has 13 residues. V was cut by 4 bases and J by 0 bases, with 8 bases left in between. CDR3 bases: TGCGCCAGCAGCGGGAAGAGCTCCTACGAGCAGTACTTC. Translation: CASSGKSSYEQYF.

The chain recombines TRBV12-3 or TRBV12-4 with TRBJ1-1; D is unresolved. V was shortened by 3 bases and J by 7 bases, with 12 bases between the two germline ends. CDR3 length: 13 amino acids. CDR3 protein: CASSFGVRLEAFF. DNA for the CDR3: TGTGCCAGCAGTTTTGGGGTAAGGCTTGAAGCTTTCTTT.

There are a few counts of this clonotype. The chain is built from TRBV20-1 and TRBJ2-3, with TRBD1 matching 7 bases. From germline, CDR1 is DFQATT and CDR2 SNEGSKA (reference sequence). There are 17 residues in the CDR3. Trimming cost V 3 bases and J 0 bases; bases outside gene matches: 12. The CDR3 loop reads CSARTGTESSSTDTQYF. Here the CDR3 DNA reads TGCAGTGCTAGGACCGGGACAGAGAGCTCTAGCACAGATACGCAGTATTTT.

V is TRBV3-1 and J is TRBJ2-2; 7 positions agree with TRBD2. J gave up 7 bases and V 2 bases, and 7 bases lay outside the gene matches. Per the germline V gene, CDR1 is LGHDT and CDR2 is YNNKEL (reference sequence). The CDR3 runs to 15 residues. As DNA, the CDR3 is TGTGCCAGCAGCCAAAGGACGGGAGGTATCGGGGAGCTGTTTTTT. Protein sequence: CASSQRTGGIGELFF.

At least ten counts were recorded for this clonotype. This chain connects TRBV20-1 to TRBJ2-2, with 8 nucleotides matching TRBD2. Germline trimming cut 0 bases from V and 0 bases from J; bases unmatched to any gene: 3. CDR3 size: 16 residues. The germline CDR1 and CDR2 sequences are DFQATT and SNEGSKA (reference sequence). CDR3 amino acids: CSARDAGGANTGELFF. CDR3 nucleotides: TGCAGTGCTAGAGATGCGGGAGGCGCGAACACCGGGGAGCTGTTTTTT.

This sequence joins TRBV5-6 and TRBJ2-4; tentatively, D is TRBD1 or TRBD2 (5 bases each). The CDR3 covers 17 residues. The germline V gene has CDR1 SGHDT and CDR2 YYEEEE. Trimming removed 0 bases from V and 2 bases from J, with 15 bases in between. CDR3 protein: CASSLGQRLLTKNIQYF. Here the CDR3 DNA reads TGTGCCAGCAGCTTGGGACAGCGGTTACTTACCAAAAACATTCAGTACTTC.

CDR3 sequence (DNA): TGCAGTGCTAGAGCCGGGACAGGGGATACCTACGAGCAGTACTTC. It encodes CSARAGTGDTYEQYF. This rearrangement joins TRBV20-1 to TRBJ2-7; the match to TRBD1 covers 10 bases. CDR1 and CDR2 (germline): DFQATT, SNEGSKA (reference sequence). The length of the CDR3 is 15 residues. With 1 base clipped from V and 2 bases from J, the junction kept 5 bases outside the gene matches.

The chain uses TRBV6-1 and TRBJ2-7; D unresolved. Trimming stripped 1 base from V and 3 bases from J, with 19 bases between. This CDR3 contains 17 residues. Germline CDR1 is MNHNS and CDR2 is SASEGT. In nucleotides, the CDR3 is TGTGCCAGCAGTGAAGAGGTGTTGTCAGTTACCAACTACGAGCAGTACTTC. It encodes CASSEEVLSVTNYEQYF.

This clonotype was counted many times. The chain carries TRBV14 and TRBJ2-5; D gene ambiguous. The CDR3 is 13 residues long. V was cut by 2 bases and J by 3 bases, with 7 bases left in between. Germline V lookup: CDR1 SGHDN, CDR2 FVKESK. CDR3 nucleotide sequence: TGTGCCAGCAGCCAACGGTTAAAAGAGACCCAGTACTTC. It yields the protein CASSQRLKETQYF. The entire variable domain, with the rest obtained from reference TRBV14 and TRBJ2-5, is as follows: EAGVTQFPSHSVIEKGQTVTLRCDPISGHDNLYWYRRVMGKEIKFLLHFVKESKQDESGMPNNRFLAERTGGTYSTLKVQPAELEDSGVYFCASSQRLKETQYFGPGTRLLVL.

CDR3 residues: CASSLAGSQNIQYF. For the CDR3, the DNA is TGCGCCAGCAGCTTGGCCGGGTCTCAAAACATTCAGTACTTC. The chain joins TRBV5-1 to TRBJ2-4; D unclear. This CDR3 is built from 14 residues. V was shortened by 0 bases and J by 5 bases, with 9 bases between the two germline ends. Germline loops: CDR1 SGHRS, CDR2 YFSETQ.

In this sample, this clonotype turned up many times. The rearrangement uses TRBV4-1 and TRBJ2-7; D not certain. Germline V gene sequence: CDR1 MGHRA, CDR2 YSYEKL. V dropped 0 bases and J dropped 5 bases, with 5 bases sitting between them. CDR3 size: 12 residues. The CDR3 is CASSQDRNEQYF. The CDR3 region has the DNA TGCGCCAGCAGCCAAGATAGGAACGAGCAGTACTTC.

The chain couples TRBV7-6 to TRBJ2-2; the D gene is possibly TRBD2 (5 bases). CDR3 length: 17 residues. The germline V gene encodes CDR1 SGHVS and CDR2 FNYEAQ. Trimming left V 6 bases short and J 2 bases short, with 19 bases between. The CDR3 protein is CASRLTREGTNTGELFF. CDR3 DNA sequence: TGTGCCAGCAGGCTGACTCGCGAGGGAACCAACACCGGGGAGCTGTTTTTT.

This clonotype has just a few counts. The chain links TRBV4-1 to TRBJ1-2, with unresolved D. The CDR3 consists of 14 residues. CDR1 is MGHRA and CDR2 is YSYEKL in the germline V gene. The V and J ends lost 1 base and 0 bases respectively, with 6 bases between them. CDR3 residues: CASSQADTNYGYTF. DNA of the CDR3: TGCGCCAGCAGCCAAGCTGACACTAACTATGGCTACACCTTC.

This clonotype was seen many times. CDR3 nucleotides: TGCGCCAGCAGCCAAGATCATGGTTTTAGCTCCTACAATGAGCAGTTCTTC. Its protein is CASSQDHGFSSYNEQFF. The rearrangement uses TRBV4-1 and TRBJ2-1; D gene uncertain. The germline V gene has CDR1 MGHRA and CDR2 YSYEKL. V lost 0 bases and J 0 bases, leaving 12 bases between the germline ends. CDR3 length: 17 amino acids.

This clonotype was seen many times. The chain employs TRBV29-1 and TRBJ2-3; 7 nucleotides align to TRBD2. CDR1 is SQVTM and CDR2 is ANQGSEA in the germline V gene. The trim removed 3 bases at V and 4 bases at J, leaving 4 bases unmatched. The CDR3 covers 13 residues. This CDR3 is CSVEAGDPDTQYF. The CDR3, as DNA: TGCAGCGTTGAGGCGGGAGACCCAGATACGCAGTATTTT.

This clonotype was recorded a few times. This chain's CDR3 is CSALLVNEQFF. The DNA for the CDR3 is TGCAGTGCGTTACTTGTCAATGAGCAGTTCTTC. This chain links TRBV20-1 with TRBJ2-1; no clear D. V lost 6 bases and J lost 6, with 9 bases in between. This CDR3 comprises 11 residues. CDR1 is DFQATT, CDR2 SNEGSKA, per germline (reference sequence).

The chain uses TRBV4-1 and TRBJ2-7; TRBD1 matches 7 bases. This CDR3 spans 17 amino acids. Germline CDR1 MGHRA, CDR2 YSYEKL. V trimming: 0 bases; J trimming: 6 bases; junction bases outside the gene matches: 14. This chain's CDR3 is CASSQDIQAGGSIEQYF. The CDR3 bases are TGCGCCAGCAGCCAAGATATTCAGGCAGGGGGTTCCATCGAGCAGTACTTC.

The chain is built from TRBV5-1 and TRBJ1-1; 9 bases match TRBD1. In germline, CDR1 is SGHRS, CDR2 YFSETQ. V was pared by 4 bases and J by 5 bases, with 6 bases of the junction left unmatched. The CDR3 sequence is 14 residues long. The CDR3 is CASSTGQGYTEAFF. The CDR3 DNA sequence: TGCGCCAGCAGCACGGGACAGGGATATACTGAAGCTTTCTTT.